This T cell receptor beta chain stems from a study of early T cells in non-severe SARS-CoV-2 infection. Study background: Sequencing of unsorted whole blood was done on bulk RNA, leaving chains unpaired.

Unique molecular identifiers tagged individual cDNA molecules. TCRdb re-called the 5' RACE reads through MiXCR, storing one row per CDR3 protein. The sample has some 42,000 distinct CDR3 sequences; approximately 5.9% are singletons. With 5 bases removed from V and 4 bases from J, the gap between germline ends came to 6 bases. From germline, CDR1 is LNHDA and CDR2 SQIVND (reference sequence). This CDR3 has 12 amino acids. Broader study findings: The VDJdb matching leaned toward anti-spike CD8 responses and overlooked private and CD4 specificities.

This clonotype was seen a few times. The antigen remains unidentified. The sequence derives from an adult who was a healthcare worker with PCR-confirmed SARS-CoV-2 infection or an uninfected control (not recorded which). Sample: whole blood, taken at baseline. The genes are TRBV19 and TRBJ1-5, with a tentative D call TRBD1 (5 bases). CDR3 loop: CASSGGNQPQHF. The CDR3 coding sequence is TGTGCCAGTAGTGGGGGGAATCAGCCCCAGCATTTT.